This T cell receptor beta chain emerged from a study of blood T cell repertoires in COVID-19. Background on the study: Spain, Italy and the United States supplied samples that represented acute and convalescent COVID-19. PBMCs, B-cell-depleted T cells, or T cells provided the cDNA or gDNA that made up the material.

J lost 7 bases, V lost 7 bases, and 6 bases had no gene match. Germline CDR1 reads SNHLY; CDR2 reads FYNNEI. This CDR3 spans 14 amino acids. Under the authors' procedure: Nucleated cell counts were estimated from reference gene primer amplification. Profiled with immunoSEQ multiplex PCR; TCRdb holds only in-frame clones, not every one. V, J and clone size are taken as reported in that table, and D and trimming were inferred from the DNA itself. The sample yields more than 450,000 clones, about 90% seen once. This clone was detected once. The sequencing sample was made of PBMCs or T cells enriched from blood (not recorded which). The genes are TRBV2 and TRBJ1-6, with TRBD1 matching 8 bases. This receptor was taken from a woman between 18 and 29 years old who had recovered from COVID-19. The CDR3, as DNA: TGTGCCAGCATCCTGGACAGGGAAAATTCACCCCTCCACTTT. It encodes CASILDRENSPLHF.